These 17 T cell receptor beta chains were all obtained from the same sample, sequenced in a study of PD-1 blockade in classical Hodgkin lymphoma. Every patient was affected by relapse after autologous stem cell transplantation, while exposure to brentuximab vedotin was not uniform. Here immunoSEQ multiplex PCR was the method, and the copy in TCRdb shows in-frame clones only, minus some. In the table there are nearly 60,000 clones, around 93% of which are singletons. The specimen comprised peripheral blood mononuclear cells (PBMCs), sampled before the second cycle of nivolumab. These receptors came from a human donor with classical Hodgkin lymphoma.

The chain is built from TRBV27 and TRBJ1-6; D remains unclear. Trimming stripped 3 bases from V and 4 bases from J, with 4 bases between. From germline, CDR1 is MNHEY and CDR2 SMNVEV (reference sequence). The CDR3 extends over 13 amino acids. CDR3 region: CASSFMYNSPLHF. Written as DNA, the CDR3 is TGTGCCAGCAGTTTTATGTATAATTCACCCCTCCACTTT.

This chain connects TRBV27 to TRBJ2-5; 8 nucleotides align to TRBD1. The better agreement between TRBJ2-7 and the DNA end casts doubt on the J call. This CDR3 has 16 residues. Germline-derived CDR1 and CDR2 are MNHEY and SMNVEV (reference sequence). The CDR3: CASSSRLAGGSYEQYF. The CDR3 region has the DNA TGTGCCAGCAGTTCCAGGCTGGCAGGGGGCAGTTACGAGCAGTACTTC.

V and J are TRBV5-1 and TRBJ2-3, with TRBD2 matching over 8 bases. This CDR3 is built from 15 residues. CDR1 and CDR2 (germline): SGHRS, YFSETQ. J gave up 3 bases and V 2 bases, and 5 bases lay outside the gene matches. The CDR3 reads CASSLRGGETDTQYF. CDR3 nucleotide sequence: TGCGCCAGCAGCTTACGGGGGGGTGAGACAGATACGCAGTATTTT. Complete variable domain (other parts from reference TRBV5-1 and TRBJ2-3): KAGVTQTPRYLIKTRGQQVTLSCSPISGHRSVSWYQQTPGQGLQFLFEYFSETQRNKGNFPGRFSGRQFSNSRSEMNVSTLELGDSALYLCASSLRGGETDTQYFGPGTRLTVL.

The chain uses TRBV4-1 and TRBJ1-2; D is unresolved. This CDR3 spans 16 amino acids. Trimming pared 0 bases from V and 3 bases from J, leaving 14 bases between. CDR1 is MGHRA and CDR2 is YSYEKL in the germline V gene. For the CDR3, the DNA is TGCGCCAGCAGCCAAGAAGGCGGACTGGGCGACTATGGCTACACCTTC. It encodes CASSQEGGLGDYGYTF.

V and J are TRBV25-1 and TRBJ2-2; 11 bases align to TRBD1. Germline trimming cut 5 bases from V and 0 bases from J; bases unmatched to any gene: 5. The germline V gene encodes CDR1 MGHDK and CDR2 SYGVNS. The CDR3 spans 17 residues. CDR3 loop: CASSLWTGGANTGELFF. DNA for the CDR3: TGTGCCAGCAGTCTCTGGACAGGGGGCGCGAACACCGGGGAGCTGTTTTTT.

The rearrangement links TRBV2 to TRBJ2-5; 7 positions agree with TRBD1. Germline V CDR1 and CDR2: SNHLY, FYNNEI. Losses at the gene ends were 7 bases for V and 5 bases for J; bases not matched to a gene: 7. This CDR3 is 13 amino acids long. The CDR3 sequence: CASMGRGFETQYF. CDR3 sequence (DNA): TGTGCCAGCATGGGCAGGGGGTTTGAGACCCAGTACTTC.

This chain links TRBV6-5 with TRBJ2-1; D ambiguous. This CDR3 is 15 amino acids long. V shed 0 bases and J shed 1 base, with 7 bases lying between them. Germline V gene data show CDR1 as MNHEY and CDR2 as SVGAGI. CDR3 region: CASSYSAGSYNEQFF. In DNA, the CDR3 is TGTGCCAGCAGTTACTCGGCAGGATCCTACAATGAGCAGTTCTTC.

The rearrangement joins TRBV7-6 to TRBJ2-5, with D hard to call. Germline loops: CDR1 SGHVS, CDR2 FNYEAQ. V was trimmed by 4 bases and J by 5 bases, leaving 5 bases between them. The CDR3 sequence is 11 residues long. The CDR3: CASSSSETQYF. The CDR3 DNA reads TGTGCCAGCAGCTCGTCCGAGACCCAGTACTTC. The full variable domain, in which reference TRBV7-6 and TRBJ2-5 provide the parts outside the CDR3, is GAGVSQSPRYKVTKRGQDVALRCDPISGHVSLYWYRQALGQGPEFLTYFNYEAQQDKSGLPNDRFSAERPEGSISTLTIQRTEQRDSAMYRCASSSSETQYFGPGTRLLVL.

This clone was detected only once. The chain recombines TRBV27 with TRBJ1-2; TRBD1 aligns across 8 bases. V gave up 10 bases and J gave up 4 bases; unmatched junction bases: 8. The germline V gene has CDR1 MNHEY and CDR2 SMNVEV (reference sequence). This CDR3 spans 13 amino acids. The chain's CDR3 is CATSGGSIYGYTF. Written as DNA, the CDR3 is TGTGCCACCTCAGGGGGCTCCATCTATGGCTACACCTTC.

CDR3 sequence reads: CASSLKTLRGFYEQYF. CDR3 DNA sequence: TGCGCCAGCAGCCTAAAGACTCTGAGGGGTTTCTACGAGCAGTACTTC. The J gene is TRBJ2-7, the V gene TRBV4-1; D tentatively reads TRBD1 or TRBD2 (5 bases each). Trimming took off 4 bases at V and 3 bases at J, with 19 bases between the two ends. CDR1 and CDR2 (germline): MGHRA, YSYEKL. The CDR3 has 16 residues.

The table lists this clone with a count of one. The chain couples TRBV7-7 to TRBJ2-3; TRBD2 matches at 9 bases. This CDR3 contains 15 residues. Trimming at V came to 5 bases and at J to 3 bases, leaving 6 bases not matched to a gene. Germline CDR1 SSHAT, CDR2 FNYEAQ (reference sequence). CDR3 bases: TGTGCCAGCAGCGCGGTGAGCGGGGGGACAGATACGCAGTATTTT. This codes for CASSAVSGGTDTQYF.

The rearrangement uses TRBV2 and TRBJ2-1, with 14 bases lining up with TRBD2. Germline trimming cut 4 bases from V and 9 bases from J; bases unmatched to any gene: 2. Per germline, CDR1 SNHLY and CDR2 FYNNEI. The CDR3 runs to 14 residues. In nucleotides, the CDR3 is TGTGCCAGCAGTGGACTAGCGGGGGGGGTTGAGCAGTTCTTC. Translated, it gives CASSGLAGGVEQFF.

This sequence joins TRBV19 and TRBJ1-2, with D perhaps TRBD1 (6 bases). The CDR3 covers 15 residues. Germline V CDR1 and CDR2: LNHDA, SQIVND (reference sequence). The ends were cut back, 7 bases at V and 4 bases at J, with 19 bases in the middle. DNA of the CDR3: TGTGCCAGTACTAGGTCAGGGGATCCGGGCTATGGCTACACCTTC. Its protein is CASTRSGDPGYGYTF. The whole variable domain, remainder taken from reference TRBV19 and TRBJ1-2, is DGGITQSPKYLFRKEGQNVTLSCEQNLNHDAMYWYRQDPGQGLRLIYYSQIVNDFQKGDIAEGYSVSREKKESFPLTVTSAQKNPTAFYLCASTRSGDPGYGYTFGSGTRLTVV.

The V gene is TRBV5-1, the J gene TRBJ2-5; 8 bases agree with TRBD1. V was clipped by 3 bases and J by 0 bases; unmatched bases: 4. Germline V gene sequence: CDR1 SGHRS, CDR2 YFSETQ. The length of the CDR3 is 15 residues. This chain's CDR3 is CASSSGQVYQETQYF. In DNA, the CDR3 is TGCGCCAGCAGCTCGGGACAGGTGTACCAAGAGACCCAGTACTTC.

This rearrangement joins TRBV7-6 to TRBJ1-4; TRBD1 aligns across 8 bases. Trimming removed 1 base from V and 8 bases from J; junction bases left unmatched: 9. This CDR3 contains 16 residues. Germline V lookup: CDR1 SGHVS, CDR2 FNYEAQ. The CDR3 reads CASSLVPDRGREKLFF. CDR3 DNA sequence: TGTGCCAGCAGCTTAGTCCCCGACAGGGGTCGGGAAAAACTGTTTTTT.

This chain links TRBV7-3 with TRBJ2-2; D unclear. The germline V gene encodes CDR1 SGHTA and CDR2 FQGTGA. This CDR3 has 13 amino acids. V shed 2 bases and J shed 3 bases, with 4 bases lying between them. The CDR3 is CASSLQYTGELFF. The CDR3 DNA reads as TGTGCCAGCAGCTTACAGTACACCGGGGAGCTGTTTTTT.

This chain connects TRBV27 to TRBJ2-7; no firm D call. Looked up from germline, CDR1 is MNHEY and CDR2 is SMNVEV (reference sequence). The CDR3 contains 12 residues. The V gene lost 6 bases and the J gene lost 3 bases, with 9 bases spanning the gap. The CDR3, as DNA: TGTGCCAGCAGGGGAATCGGCTACGAGCAGTACTTC. This encodes CASRGIGYEQYF.